This is a list of T cell receptor beta chains from one sample in a study of response to subunit inactivated influenza vaccine. Using its own MiXCR run on the RT-PCR reads, TCRdb lists one record per CDR3 protein. The table shows around 480,000 distinct CDR3 sequences, with approximately 9.9% occurring only once. This specimen was PBMCs from blood, taken about 40 days after vaccination. All receptors come from a man aged 50 to 60 who received an inactivated influenza vaccine. The conserved cysteine and the conserved F or W are not part of the CDR3 here.

j_call,v_call,cdr3_aa
TRBJ2-2,TRBV4-3,ASSQDSQTGELF
TRBJ2-1,TRBV29-1,SVSYGTGSTYEQF
TRBJ2-1,TRBV3-1,ASSPPGLALSNEQF
TRBJ2-7,TRBV12-3/TRBV12-4,ASSLQYEQY
TRBJ1-1,TRBV20-1,SARDPRPGTNTEAF
TRBJ2-1,TRBV7-9,ASSPQAGGSYNEQF
TRBJ1-4,TRBV12-3/TRBV12-4,ASSLVGGNEKLF
TRBJ2-3,TRBV4-3,ASSQDPLREWTDTQY
TRBJ2-1,TRBV6-9,AGPGARYNEQF
TRBJ2-3,TRBV27,ASSSSGTSIVEY
TRBJ2-1,TRBV5-5,ASSLGPTSGAYNEQF
TRBJ2-1,TRBV11-3,ASSPFPEGEQF
TRBJ1-3,TRBV10-3,AISGGAPGNTIY
TRBJ2-7,TRBV20-1,SARDITGVEQY
TRBJ2-2,TRBV6-5,ASSYGRQGGTGELF
TRBJ2-7,TRBV7-9,ASSLGMPGLFYEQY
TRBJ2-3,TRBV29-1,SVDGGGLPDTQY
TRBJ2-7,TRBV12-3/TRBV12-4,ASSATRGESEQY
TRBJ1-1,TRBV6-2/TRBV6-3,ASSYTPGWNTEAF
TRBJ2-3,TRBV20-1,SARTSGGASTQY
TRBJ2-3,TRBV5-1,ASSLGSSPTDTQY
TRBJ2-1,TRBV6-5,ASSYSLSTNNEQF
TRBJ1-5,TRBV2,ASSETGNQPQH
TRBJ2-5,TRBV25-1,ASSARSLAEKETQY
TRBJ2-7,TRBV5-1,ASRPEMGSYEQY
TRBJ2-2,TRBV4-3,ASSLMWTANTGELF
TRBJ2-1,TRBV5-1,ASSYSRGLDEQF